The 15 T cell receptor beta chains reported below all come from one sample, sequenced in a study of PD-1 blockade in classical Hodgkin lymphoma. Produced via immunoSEQ multiplex PCR; TCRdb's table is partial and in-frame only. The table includes 70,000 to 80,000 clones, approximately 94% detected once. No patient escaped relapse after autologous stem cell transplantation, and brentuximab vedotin exposure varied. Material: peripheral blood mononuclear cells (PBMCs), obtained at baseline. These receptors all stem from a human donor with classical Hodgkin lymphoma.

The chain uses TRBV27 and TRBJ2-5; 9 bases agree with TRBD2. Germline V gene data show CDR1 as MNHEY and CDR2 as SMNVEV (reference sequence). The trim removed 8 bases at V and 5 bases at J, leaving 15 bases unmatched. The CDR3 has 16 amino acids. The CDR3 sequence: CASAGVAGAREETQYF. The CDR3 DNA sequence: TGTGCCAGCGCTGGGGTAGCGGGAGCGCGGGAGGAGACCCAGTACTTC.

The chain has TRBV27 and TRBJ1-2, with D perhaps matching TRBD1 (6 bases). The CDR3 runs 13 residues. CDR1 and CDR2 from the germline V gene are MNHEY and SMNVEV (reference sequence). V lost 6 bases to trimming and J lost 2 bases, with 10 bases between them. CDR3 DNA: TGTGCCAGCAGCCTCACAGGGAACTATGGCTACACCTTC. As protein: CASSLTGNYGYTF.

The V gene is TRBV2, the J gene TRBJ2-2, with D unclear. This CDR3 spans 13 amino acids. The V and J ends lost 6 bases and 1 base respectively, with 6 bases between them. Germline V gives CDR1 SNHLY, CDR2 FYNNEI. The CDR3 sequence is CASRALNTGELFF. The CDR3 DNA sequence: TGTGCCAGCAGGGCGTTGAACACCGGGGAGCTGTTTTTT.

The chain combines TRBV21-1 with TRBJ2-7; no DNA check was done on the table's D call, TRBD2. TRBV21-1 is designated a pseudogene. The CDR3 covers 15 residues. In DNA form, the CDR3 reads TGTGCCAGCAGCAAAGGGGCTAGCGGGGTCTACGAGCAGTACTTC. As protein: CASSKGASGVYEQYF.

J is TRBJ1-6 and V is TRBV5-8; unclear D gene. The CDR3 is made up of 12 amino acids. Trimming removed 0 bases at V and 8 bases at J, with 3 bases between. Germline CDR1 SGHTS, CDR2 YDEGEE. CDR3 DNA: TGTGCCAGCAGCTTGGACTATTCACCCCTCCACTTT. Its protein is CASSLDYSPLHF.

This chain links TRBV14 with TRBJ1-2; TRBD1 is a possible D gene (5 bases). Germline CDR1 and CDR2: SGHDN and FVKESK. Trimming removed 3 bases from V and 1 base from J, with 12 bases in between. CDR3 length: 15 amino acids. The DNA for the CDR3 is TGTGCCAGCAGCCACCGGGACGGAATTAACTATGGCTACACCTTC. Amino acid sequence: CASSHRDGINYGYTF.

V and J are TRBV14 and TRBJ2-3; 8 bases are shared with TRBD2. In germline, CDR1 is SGHDN, CDR2 FVKESK. The CDR3 spans 14 residues. V gave up 5 bases and J gave up 5 bases; unmatched junction bases: 6. The CDR3 reads CASSGEAGEDTQYF. The DNA of the CDR3 is TGTGCCAGCAGCGGAGAAGCGGGGGAAGATACGCAGTATTTT.

By share of the sample, this clone is medium-sized. This chain uses TRBV29-1 with TRBJ1-1; TRBD1 might be the D (6 bases). The CDR3 is made up of 15 amino acids. The germline V and J ends were trimmed by 4 bases and 1 base, with 16 bases remaining between them. Germline V gene sequence: CDR1 SQVTM, CDR2 ANQGSEA. CDR3 loop: CSVAALGTTNTEAFF. Here the CDR3 DNA reads TGCAGCGTTGCCGCCTTGGGGACAACGAACACTGAAGCTTTCTTT.

Concerning this clone itself: The sample holds other DNA sequences that translate to the same CDR3. This chain links TRBV11-3 with TRBJ2-3; D not resolved. Trimming took 2 bases from V and 3 from J, leaving 3 bases between them. The CDR3 totals 12 residues. Germline V gives CDR1 SGHNT, CDR2 YENEEA. As DNA, the CDR3 is TGTGCCAGCAGCTTACGGACAGATACGCAGTATTTT. Protein product: CASSLRTDTQYF.

The chain couples TRBV9 to TRBJ2-2; D is possibly TRBD1 (6 bases). Germline lookup yields CDR1 SGDLS and CDR2 YYNGEE. V was shortened by 2 bases and J by 7 bases, with 24 bases between the two germline ends. This CDR3 contains 18 residues. CDR3 nucleotide sequence: TGTGCCAGCAGCGTCTCTTCGTTTGGGACATCCCTGGGCGGGGAGCTGTTTTTT. This gives the protein CASSVSSFGTSLGGELFF.

Notes on this clone: The sample contains more than one DNA sequence encoding this CDR3. This chain connects TRBV30 to TRBJ1-4; 7 bases map to TRBD1. The germline gives CDR1 GTSNPN, CDR2 SVGIG (reference sequence). J was trimmed by 7 bases and V by 3 bases; bases with no gene match: 5. The CDR3 runs to 13 residues. The chain's CDR3 is CAWSQGVVEKLFF. As DNA, the CDR3 is TGTGCCTGGAGCCAGGGGGTTGTTGAAAAACTGTTTTTT.

The chain joins TRBV5-1 to TRBJ1-1; D unclear. Trimming cost V 2 bases and J 3 bases, with 5 bases left between them. The CDR3 spans 12 residues. The germline V gene has CDR1 SGHRS and CDR2 YFSETQ. CDR3 sequence (DNA): TGCGCCAGCAGCTTTGGGGACACTGAAGCTTTCTTT. This codes for CASSFGDTEAFF.

The chain has TRBV7-2 and TRBJ2-3; D is perhaps TRBD1 or TRBD2 (5 bases each). The CDR3 extends over 14 amino acids. Germline CDR1 reads SGHTA; CDR2 reads FQGNSA. V dropped 2 bases and J dropped 3 bases, with 9 bases sitting between them. This chain's CDR3 is CASSLLWGTDTQYF. The CDR3 DNA is TGTGCCAGCAGCTTACTATGGGGGACAGATACGCAGTATTTT. Variable domain in full (rest from reference TRBV7-2 and TRBJ2-3): GAGVSQSPSNKVTEKGKDVELRCDPISGHTALYWYRQSLGQGLEFLIYFQGNSAPDKSGLPSDRFSAERTGGSVSTLTIQRTQQEDSAVYLCASSLLWGTDTQYFGPGTRLTVL.

This chain uses TRBV27 with TRBJ2-7; D remains ambiguous. The CDR3 totals 13 residues. Between the trimmed V and J ends, which lost 3 bases and 2 bases, there was a span of 8 bases. The germline gives CDR1 MNHEY, CDR2 SMNVEV (reference sequence). As DNA, the CDR3 is TGTGCCAGCAGTTTTGGGCAGACCTACGAGCAGTACTTC. As protein: CASSFGQTYEQYF.

The chain uses TRBV29-1 and TRBJ1-1, with a tentative D call TRBD1 (6 bases). Germline CDR1 SQVTM, CDR2 ANQGSEA. V lost 3 bases and J lost 4, with 12 bases in between. The length of the CDR3 is 13 residues. The CDR3 loop reads CSVDGGPSTEAFF. Here the CDR3 DNA reads TGCAGCGTTGATGGGGGGCCGAGCACTGAAGCTTTCTTT.